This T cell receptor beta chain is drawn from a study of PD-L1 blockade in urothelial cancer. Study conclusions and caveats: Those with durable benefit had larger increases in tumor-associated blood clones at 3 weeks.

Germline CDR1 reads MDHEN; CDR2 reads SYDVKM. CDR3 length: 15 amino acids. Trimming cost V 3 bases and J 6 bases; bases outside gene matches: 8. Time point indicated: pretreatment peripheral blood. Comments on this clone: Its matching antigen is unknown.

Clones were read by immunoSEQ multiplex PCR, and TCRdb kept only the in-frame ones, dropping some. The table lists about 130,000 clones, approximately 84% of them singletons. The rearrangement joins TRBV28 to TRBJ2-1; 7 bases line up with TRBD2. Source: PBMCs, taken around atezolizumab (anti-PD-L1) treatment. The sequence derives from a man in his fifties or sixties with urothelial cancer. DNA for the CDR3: TGTGCCAGCAGTTTGGCGGGAGTTAGAAGCAATGAGCAGTTCTTC. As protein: CASSLAGVRSNEQFF. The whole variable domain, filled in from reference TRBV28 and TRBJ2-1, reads DVKVTQSSRYLVKRTGEKVFLECVQDMDHENMFWYRQDPGLGLRLIYFSYDVKMKEKGDIPEGYSVSREKKERFSLILESASTNQTSMYLCASSLAGVRSNEQFFGPGTRLTVL.